The entry below describes one T cell receptor beta chain. These data belong to a study of blood T cell repertoires in COVID-19. Study-level information: There were acute and convalescent COVID-19 samples, and they came from the United States, Italy and Spain. T cells, B-cell-depleted T cells, or PBMCs supplied cDNA or gDNA.

In Seattle, patients joined the study during active infection and were tracked longitudinally. Original analysis: The authors estimated nucleated cell counts from reference gene primer amplification. The repertoire was sequenced with immunoSEQ multiplex PCR; TCRdb's copy has only in-frame clones and lacks some. V and J calls and clone size follow that table, whereas D and trimming were derived from the DNA. The data show over 250,000 clones, roughly nine tenths seen once. This receptor was taken from a woman aged 25 to 39 with COVID-19, enrolled during active disease. The sequencing sample was made of peripheral blood.

CDR3 protein: CASSLLTEMNTEAFF. In nucleotides, the CDR3 is TGTGCCAGCAGTCTCCTAACAGAGATGAACACTGAAGCTTTCTTT. The chain links TRBV6-5 to TRBJ1-1; D call uncertain. CDR1 MNHEY and CDR2 SVGAGI come from the germline V gene. This CDR3 spans 15 amino acids. V shed 5 bases and J shed 0 bases, with 13 bases lying between them.